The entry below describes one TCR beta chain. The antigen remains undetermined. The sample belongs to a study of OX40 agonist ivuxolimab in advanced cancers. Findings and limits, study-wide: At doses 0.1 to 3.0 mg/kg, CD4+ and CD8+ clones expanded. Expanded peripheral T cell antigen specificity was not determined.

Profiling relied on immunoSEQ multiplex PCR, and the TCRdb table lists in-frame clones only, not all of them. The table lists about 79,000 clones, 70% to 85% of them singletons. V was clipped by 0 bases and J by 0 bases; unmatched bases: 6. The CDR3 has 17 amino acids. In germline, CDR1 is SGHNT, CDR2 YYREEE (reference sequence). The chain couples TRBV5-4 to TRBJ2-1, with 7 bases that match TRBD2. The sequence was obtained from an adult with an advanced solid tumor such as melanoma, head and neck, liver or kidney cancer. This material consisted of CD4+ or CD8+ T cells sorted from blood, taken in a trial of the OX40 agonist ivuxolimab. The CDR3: CASSLEAGTNSYNEQFF. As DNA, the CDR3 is TGTGCCAGCAGCTTGGAGGCCGGGACTAACTCCTACAATGAGCAGTTCTTC.